This is a list of T cell receptor beta chains from one sample in a study of a mutant IDH1 vaccine in newly diagnosed glioma. Which antigens these TCRs recognize remains unknown. Here immunoSEQ multiplex PCR was the method, and the copy in TCRdb shows in-frame clones only, minus some. The sample consists of more than 25,000 clones, 60% to 80% of them appearing once. Sequencing used PBMCs, obtained from a glioma patient whose treatment included an IDH1 peptide vaccine. All receptors come from a woman aged 25 to 39 with glioma. Some clones in this sample may be carry-over from other donors' samples. Each CDR3 is given with its conserved first and last residue. The D gene is left open where the match is weak. The size entry is marked missing in some rows and otherwise reads once, few, many or a size class.

>14|NA|NA|TRBV6-5|TRBJ2-7
TGTGCCAGCAGTTACGGCGTGGGGTCCTACGAGCAGTACTTC
CASSYGVGSYEQYF
>14|TRBD2|NA|TRBV9|TRBJ2-7
TGTGCCAGCAGCGAGGGACTAGCTACCTACGAGCAGTACTTC
CASSEGLATYEQYF
>16|NA|NA|TRBV5-1|TRBJ1-1
TGCGCCAGCAGCTTGGGTTTAGCAGTTATGAACACTGAAGCTTTCTTT
CASSLGLAVMNTEAFF
>17|TRBD2|NA|TRBV4-1|TRBJ2-3
TGCGCCAGCAGCCATCTCCCCGGGACTAGCCGGACAGATACGCAGTATTTT
CASSHLPGTSRTDTQYF
>15|NA|NA|TRBV7-9|TRBJ2-3
TGTGCCAGCAGCTTAGTATCAGGATCGACAGATACGCAGTATTTT
CASSLVSGSTDTQYF
>14|TRBD1|NA|TRBV6-1|TRBJ2-7
TGTGCCAGCACCTCAAAAGGACAGGTCTACGAGCAGTACTTC
CASTSKGQVYEQYF
>14|NA|NA|TRBV9|TRBJ2-1
TGTGCCAGCAGCGTAGGGGGGACTTTAAATGAGCAGTTCTTC
CASSVGGTLNEQFF
>16|NA|NA|TRBV9|TRBJ2-5
TGTGCCAGCAGCCCCGGCATTAGCGGAGACCTGGAGACCCAGTACTTC
CASSPGISGDLETQYF
>16|TRBD1|few|TRBV6-1|TRBJ1-1
TGTGCCAGCAGTGATACCGGGACAGGGACGAACACTGAAGCTTTCTTT
CASSDTGTGTNTEAFF
>13|NA|NA|TRBV15|TRBJ2-7
TGTGCCACCAGCAAGGGCAGCTACTACGAGCAGTACTTC
CATSKGSYYEQYF
>13|TRBD1|NA|TRBV2|TRBJ1-4
TGTGCCAGCAAGGGACAGCTTAATGAAAAACTGTTTTTT
CASKGQLNEKLFF
>16|NA|once|TRBV29-1|TRBJ1-2
TGCAGCGTTGCCCCAACCTCGAGGGCCCGGGGGGATGGCTACACCTTC
CSVAPTSRARGDGYTF
>15|TRBD2|NA|TRBV28|TRBJ2-1
TGTGCCAGCAGTTTACTAGGACTAGTACCGGATGAGCAGTTCTTC
CASSLLGLVPDEQFF
>15|NA|NA|TRBV7-6|TRBJ2-2
TGTGCCAGCAGCTTAAGGAGCGGTCTGACCGGGGAGCTGTTTTTT
CASSLRSGLTGELFF
>19|TRBD2|NA|TRBV6-1|TRBJ2-3
TGTGCCAGCAGTAAAGGGCCGCGGCGGGGGACTAGCGAATCAGATACGCAGTATTTT
CASSKGPRRGTSESDTQYF
>17|NA|NA|TRBV30|TRBJ2-3
TGTGCCTGGGGTACGGGGTTAGGGGGAAGGGACACAGATACGCAGTATTTT
CAWGTGLGGRDTDTQYF
>13|NA|once|TRBV19|TRBJ1-4
TGTGCCAGTAGAGACATCCCTAATGAAAAACTGTTTTTT
CASRDIPNEKLFF
>18|TRBD1|NA|TRBV7-6|TRBJ1-2
TGTGCCAGCAGCCCGTCCCGGGACAGGGTGGGGGATTTTCGTGGCTACACCTTC
CASSPSRDRVGDFRGYTF
>16|TRBD2|NA|TRBV9|TRBJ2-1
TGTGCCAGCAGCGTAGATGGGACTAGCGCGTACAATGAGCAGTTCTTC
CASSVDGTSAYNEQFF
>15|TRBD1|NA|TRBV30|TRBJ1-5
TGTGCCTGGACAAGGACAGGGGTATCTGAACAGCCCCAGCATTTT
CAWTRTGVSEQPQHF